Following are 6 T cell receptor beta chains from one sample sequenced in a study of T-cell reconstitution after alpha-beta-depleted transplantation in children. It was with unique molecular identifiers that the TCRbeta library was prepared. TCRdb re-derived calls from the PCR reads in MiXCR, one entry per CDR3 protein. The table lists hundreds of thousands of distinct CDR3 sequences, about 17% of them singletons. The source was PBMCs, mostly from graft donor cells, collected 360 days after TCRalphabeta/CD19-depleted stem cell transplant. The source is a male patient between 2 and 10 years old who had a stem cell transplant for acute lymphoblastic leukemia, so the T cells may come from the graft donor.

The chain recombines TRBV5-1 with TRBJ2-7, with 12 nucleotides matching TRBD2. This CDR3 is built from 21 residues. Germline lookup yields CDR1 SGHRS and CDR2 YFSETQ. Trimming at V came to 0 bases and at J to 7 bases, leaving 23 bases not matched to a gene. CDR3 DNA sequence: TGCGCCAGCAGCTTGGTTGTCGAGGGGCGGACTAGCGGGACCTGGCCGTTGGAGCAGTACTTC. As protein: CASSLVVEGRTSGTWPLEQYF.

This clonotype was seen a few times. In DNA form, the CDR3 reads TGTGCCAGCACCGGACAGGGATACAATGAGCAGTTCTTC. It is translated as CASTGQGYNEQFF. The chain carries TRBV2 and TRBJ2-1, with 8 bases lining up with TRBD1. V gave up 7 bases and J gave up 4 bases; unmatched junction bases: 3. The CDR3 covers 13 residues. Germline loops: CDR1 SNHLY, CDR2 FYNNEI.

This clonotype has at least ten counts. This chain joins TRBV9 and TRBJ2-1, with D uncertain. V was pared by 0 bases and J by 10 bases, with 11 bases between. The germline V gene has CDR1 SGDLS and CDR2 YYNGEE. The CDR3 has 13 residues. The CDR3 is CASSVEVFEEQFF. Written as DNA, the CDR3 is TGTGCCAGCAGCGTAGAAGTTTTTGAGGAGCAGTTCTTC.

DNA of the CDR3: TGTGCTAGTGGGTCAGGAACCCAGTACGAGCAGTACTTC. Amino acid sequence: CASGSGTQYEQYF. V gene TRBV12-5 combines with J gene TRBJ2-7; D is uncertain. This CDR3 region has 13 residues. CDR1 is LGHNT and CDR2 is FRNRAP in the germline V gene. Trimming took 6 bases from V and 4 from J, leaving 13 bases between them.

This clonotype was seen more than once but under ten times. The rearrangement joins TRBV9 to TRBJ2-1; 8 bases align to TRBD2. Germline assignment: CDR1 SGDLS and CDR2 YYNGEE. V gave up 0 bases and J gave up 6 bases; unmatched junction bases: 11. The CDR3 length is 17 residues. The CDR3 DNA sequence: TGTGCCAGCAGCGTAGGTGAGCGGGAGAGGATTGTCAATGAGCAGTTCTTC. This translates into CASSVGERERIVNEQFF. The full variable domain, its missing parts supplied by reference TRBV9 and TRBJ2-1, is DSGVTQTPKHLITATGQRVTLRCSPRSGDLSVYWYQQSLDQGLQFLIQYYNGEERAKGNILERFSAQQFPDLHSELNLSSLELGDSALYFCASSVGERERIVNEQFFGPGTRLTVL.

This clonotype was counted between two and nine times. The V gene is TRBV28, the J gene TRBJ2-7; 7 nucleotides align to TRBD1. Germline CDR1 reads MDHEN; CDR2 reads SYDVKM. V lost 0 bases to trimming and J lost 4 bases; unmatched junction nucleotides: 6. This CDR3 comprises 15 residues. Here the CDR3 reads CASSLWTGKSYEQYF. The DNA of the CDR3 is TGTGCCAGCAGTTTATGGACAGGGAAGTCTTACGAGCAGTACTTC. Together with reference TRBV28 and TRBJ2-7, the CDR3 gives the full variable domain: DVKVTQSSRYLVKRTGEKVFLECVQDMDHENMFWYRQDPGLGLRLIYFSYDVKMKEKGDIPEGYSVSREKKERFSLILESASTNQTSMYLCASSLWTGKSYEQYFGPGTRLTVT.